This T cell receptor (beta chain) was obtained from a study of cytomegalovirus exposure and HLA in healthy donors. Overall study findings and caveats: For most TCR sequences rarity was the rule, although some public TCRs occurred in many donors. Available immune exposure information covered CMV serostatus only.

PCR used 60 Vbeta primers and 13 Jbeta primers. This table comes from immunoSEQ multiplex PCR, and its TCRdb copy is limited to in-frame clones, with some not included. This sample's table has around 100,000 clones. Germline V gene sequence: CDR1 MDHEN, CDR2 SYDVKM. The ends were cut back, 2 bases at V and 2 bases at J, with 10 bases in the middle. This CDR3 has 15 residues. Remarks on this clone: What it binds is not known.

This sequence joins TRBV28 and TRBJ1-5, with TRBD1 as a possible D gene (6 bases). The sequence was obtained from a man between 35 and 55 years old in good health and CMV-seropositive. Sequences were obtained from PBMCs. The CDR3 protein is CASSLIGGGNQPQHF. The CDR3 DNA reads as TGTGCCAGCAGTTTAATAGGGGGTGGCAATCAGCCCCAGCATTTT.